A selection of T cell receptor beta chains follows, all from one sample in a study of T cell responses to AZD1222 COVID-19 vaccine. Sequencing was performed with immunoSEQ multiplex PCR; in TCRdb, only in-frame clones are kept and a portion is missing. The sample contains tens of thousands of clones, about three quarters of which appear only once. Source: peripheral blood, taken on day 0 of AZD1222 vaccination. The receptors come from an adult in good health. Each CDR3 is given without its conserved first and last residue.

j_call	v_call	cdr3_aa
TRBJ1-5	TRBV12-3/TRBV12-4	ASSLTGNQPQH
TRBJ2-3	TRBV5-4	ASSLLSGARREGTDTQY
TRBJ1-4	TRBV27	ASSNPGGARGKLF
TRBJ1-1	TRBV5-1	ASSLAGQGEAF
TRBJ2-3	TRBV7-9	ASTLRGANTDTQY
TRBJ1-5	TRBV19	ASSRWDRGIKQPQH
TRBJ1-1	TRBV27	ASSFDSDTLNTEAF
TRBJ2-1	TRBV12-3/TRBV12-4	ASSFGHNEQF
TRBJ1-3	TRBV6-5	ASSYSGGNTIY
TRBJ2-5	TRBV28	ASSTRDLRETQY
TRBJ2-3	TRBV6-5	ASSTSEGTDTQY
TRBJ1-1	TRBV6-5	ASSPLPGRGTEAF
TRBJ2-6	TRBV5-8	ASSPNQGSNSGANVLT
TRBJ1-2	TRBV12-3/TRBV12-4	ASSLDSFYGYT
TRBJ2-3	TRBV6-2/TRBV6-3	ASSPSGSPGTGGADTQY
TRBJ2-2	TRBV5-1	ASTRQGNTGELF
TRBJ2-1	TRBV6-2/TRBV6-3	ASSYSGLAGIYNEQF